This record concerns one T cell receptor beta chain sequence. Other DNA sequences of this sample code for an identical CDR3. The participants were between about 18 and 89 years old and came from 24 US areas. This sample was taken from a study of blood T cell repertoires in COVID-19. About the research overall: Samples came from the United States, Italy and Spain, spanning acute and convalescent COVID-19. Sources were T cells, B-cell-depleted T cells, or PBMCs; the material itself was cDNA or gDNA.

The length of the CDR3 is 15 residues. Germline CDR1 SGHRS, CDR2 YFSETQ. V lost 3 bases and J lost 2; bases outside the gene matches: 0. Source study methods: By means of reference gene primer amplification, nucleated cell counts were estimated. TCRdb's table, derived via immunoSEQ multiplex PCR, lists solely in-frame clones and lacks some. V, J and clone size are taken as reported in that table, and D and trimming were inferred from the DNA itself. The repertoire holds about 130,000 clones, with around 85% as singletons. The specimen sequenced was PBMCs or T cells enriched from blood (not recorded which). V is TRBV5-1 and J is TRBJ2-1; 12 bases align to TRBD2. This receptor was obtained from a man aged 50-59 years who had recovered from COVID-19. The CDR3 spells CASSSSGGAYNEQFF. In nucleotides, the CDR3 is TGCGCCAGCAGCTCTAGCGGGGGGGCCTACAATGAGCAGTTCTTC.